These 24 T cell receptor beta chains originate from one sample sequenced in a study of blood T cells in healthy people across ages. Primed by a sample-barcoded 5' primer and a J-beta primer mix, a second PCR proceeded for 7 to 11 cycles. From the 5' RACE reads, TCRdb called clonotypes with MiXCR, one entry per CDR3 protein. The sample consists of about 1.8 million distinct CDR3 sequences, around 48% of them appearing once. Sequencing was performed on blood. The source is a woman between 35 and 50 years old in good health.

The chain recombines TRBV7-6 with TRBJ2-7; 10 bases are shared with TRBD1. This CDR3 spans 15 amino acids. V trimming: 5 bases; J trimming: 2 bases; junction bases outside the gene matches: 6. Germline loops: CDR1 SGHVS, CDR2 FNYEAQ. The CDR3 spells CASSPTTGGTYEQYF. CDR3 bases: TGTGCCAGCAGCCCCACGACAGGGGGCACCTACGAGCAGTACTTC.

This clonotype was detected a few times. The chain has TRBV6-5 and TRBJ1-1, with no clear D. Germline CDR1 reads MNHEY; CDR2 reads SVGAGI. V lost 6 bases, J lost 3 bases, and 17 bases lay in between. This CDR3 spans 15 amino acids. The CDR3 reads CASSRDDATDTEAFF. In DNA form, the CDR3 reads TGTGCCAGCAGCCGAGATGACGCTACCGACACTGAAGCTTTCTTT.

This clonotype was seen a few times. This chain uses TRBV12-5 with TRBJ2-1, with 9 bases that match TRBD1. Germline V gene lookup returns CDR1 LGHNT and CDR2 FRNRAP. This CDR3 spans 14 amino acids. With 1 base clipped from V and 9 bases from J, the junction kept 4 bases outside the gene matches. The CDR3 nucleotides are TGTGCTAGTGGTTTGGGAGGACAGGGGACTGAGCAGTTCTTC. Translated, it gives CASGLGGQGTEQFF.

This chain uses TRBV15 with TRBJ1-1, with 8 nucleotides matching TRBD1. This CDR3 region has 16 residues. Germline V gene sequence: CDR1 LNHNV, CDR2 YYDKDF (reference sequence). Trimming cost V 2 bases and J 3 bases; bases outside gene matches: 8. The CDR3 DNA follows: TGTGCCACCAGCAGACTCCAGGGGGCAGGGTACACTGAAGCTTTCTTT. Translation gives CATSRLQGAGYTEAFF. The full variable domain, its missing parts supplied by reference TRBV15 and TRBJ1-1, is DAMVIQNPRYQVTQFGKPVTLSCSQTLNHNVMYWYQQKSSQAPKLLFHYYDKDFNNEADTPDNFQSRRPNTSFCFLDIRSPGLGDTAMYLCATSRLQGAGYTEAFFGQGTRLTVV.

This clonotype was counted between two and nine times. The chain carries TRBV2 and TRBJ2-7; unclear D gene. This CDR3 is 15 amino acids long. The V and J ends lost 2 bases and 1 base respectively, with 12 bases between them. CDR1 is SNHLY and CDR2 is FYNNEI in the germline V gene. This chain's CDR3 is CASSEKGLLSYEQYF. CDR3 bases: TGTGCCAGCAGTGAAAAGGGTCTCCTTTCCTACGAGCAGTACTTC.

This rearrangement joins TRBV6-5 to TRBJ2-3; 9 bases map to TRBD1. Germline-derived CDR1 and CDR2 are MNHEY and SVGAGI. This CDR3 region has 14 residues. V lost 10 bases to trimming and J lost 5 bases; unmatched junction nucleotides: 10. The CDR3 DNA sequence: TGTGCCAACACCCGGACAGGGGTGGGAGATACGCAGTATTTT. It yields the protein CANTRTGVGDTQYF.

The chain is built from TRBV20-1 and TRBJ2-7; perhaps TRBD2 as D (5 bases). The ends were cut back, 7 bases at V and 2 bases at J, with 21 bases in the middle. The CDR3 has 15 residues. Germline lookup yields CDR1 DFQATT and CDR2 SNEGSKA (reference sequence). CDR3 sequence: CSGLHRRGGAYEQYF. DNA of the CDR3: TGCAGTGGACTTCACCGACGTGGAGGTGCCTACGAGCAGTACTTC.

The rearrangement joins TRBV6-1 to TRBJ2-5; TRBD2 agrees at 13 bases. The J segment lost 11 bases and the V segment lost 7 bases, leaving 13 bases of the junction unmatched. In germline, CDR1 is MNHNS, CDR2 SASEGT. This CDR3 has 15 amino acids. The chain's CDR3 is CASTPGLAGKDEQYF. DNA of the CDR3: TGTGCCAGCACCCCGGGACTAGCGGGGAAAGATGAGCAGTACTTC.

The chain uses TRBV28 and TRBJ1-2; 10 bases match TRBD1. This CDR3 has 15 amino acids. V trimming: 4 bases; J trimming: 4 bases; junction bases outside the gene matches: 6. The germline CDR1 and CDR2 sequences are MDHEN and SYDVKM. The chain's CDR3 is CASSYGQGVSYGYTF. The CDR3 DNA sequence: TGTGCCAGCAGTTACGGACAGGGGGTCTCCTATGGCTACACCTTC.

This chain connects TRBV5-1 to TRBJ1-2, with D unresolved. CDR3 length: 12 amino acids. CDR1 and CDR2 (germline): SGHRS, YFSETQ. The germline V and J ends were trimmed by 10 bases and 8 bases, with 18 bases remaining between them. The CDR3 is CADWRARGGYTF. The CDR3 DNA reads TGCGCCGATTGGAGGGCCCGTGGGGGCTACACCTTC.

The V and J genes are TRBV5-6 and TRBJ2-5; tentatively, D is TRBD1 (6 bases). The J call is in doubt because the DNA end fits TRBJ2-7 better. Germline V gene lookup returns CDR1 SGHDT and CDR2 YYEEEE. CDR3 length equals 15 residues. The CDR3: CASSLGPGTIYEQYF. The CDR3 bases are TGTGCCAGCAGCTTGGGTCCCGGGACAATCTACGAGCAGTACTTC.

Of note for this clonotype: Sequence at one end of the junction differs from germline and may be a read error. The chain is built from TRBV7-3 and TRBJ2-5; D is perhaps TRBD1 or TRBD2 (6 bases each). The CDR3 loop spans 15 amino acids. Per germline, CDR1 SGHTA and CDR2 FQGTGA. CDR3 residues: CTSSLGGGLQETQYF. CDR3 DNA sequence: TGTACCAGCAGCTTAGGAGGGGGGCTCCAAGAGACCCAGTACTTC.

This clonotype was recorded a few times. CDR3 loop: CASSSNRDGGETQYF. The CDR3 DNA is TGTGCCAGCAGTTCGAATAGGGATGGGGGGGAGACCCAGTACTTC. This sequence joins TRBV12-3 or TRBV12-4 and TRBJ2-5; a possible D gene is TRBD2 (6 bases). The V gene lost 4 bases and the J gene lost 5 bases, with 17 bases spanning the gap. The CDR3 is 15 residues long.

DNA of the CDR3: TGTGCCAGCAGGGACGACGGAGTTAATGAAAAACTGTTTTTT. Protein: CASRDDGVNEKLFF. This chain joins TRBV2 and TRBJ1-4; D not resolved. Trimming cost V 6 bases and J 4 bases, with 12 bases left between them. Germline CDR1 SNHLY, CDR2 FYNNEI. This CDR3 is 14 amino acids long.

This sequence joins TRBV7-2 and TRBJ2-3, with TRBD1 matching 9 bases. The CDR3 length is 15 residues. CDR1 SGHTA and CDR2 FQGNSA come from the germline V gene. V shed 7 bases, J shed 3 bases, and the junction held 8 bases outside the gene matches. For the CDR3, the DNA is TGTGCCAGCACTATCCACAGGGGGCCGACAGATACGCAGTATTTT. Protein: CASTIHRGPTDTQYF.

The chain combines TRBV5-1 with TRBJ2-7; D is unclear. The CDR3 sequence is 15 residues long. V was cut by 2 bases and J by 2 bases, with 14 bases left in between. The germline V gene encodes CDR1 SGHRS and CDR2 YFSETQ. The CDR3 sequence: CASSLTEQEPYEQYF. The CDR3, as DNA: TGCGCCAGCAGCTTAACCGAGCAGGAACCCTACGAGCAGTACTTC.

CDR3 DNA: TGTGCCAGCAGCCAAGTGGGATTGGGACAGATTAACACCGGGGAGCTGTTTTTT. Its translation is CASSQVGLGQINTGELFF. J is TRBJ2-2 and V is TRBV4-2; TRBD1 aligns across 7 bases. CDR3 size: 18 residues. Trimming at V came to 1 base and at J to 2 bases, leaving 10 bases not matched to a gene. In germline, CDR1 is LGHNA, CDR2 YNFKEQ.

CDR3 in amino acids: CASSSRTSDPRETQYF. In nucleotides, the CDR3 is TGCGCCAGCAGCTCCCGGACTAGCGATCCGAGAGAGACCCAGTACTTC. This chain connects TRBV4-1 to TRBJ2-5; 9 bases map to TRBD2. The CDR3 runs 16 residues. The V gene end was trimmed by 5 bases and the J gene end by 4 bases; junction bases not matched to a gene: 11. CDR1 MGHRA and CDR2 YSYEKL come from the germline V gene.

The V call is TRBV5-5, the J call TRBJ1-2; 11 bases align to TRBD1. CDR3 length equals 16 residues. Unmatched junction bases numbered 13, after V lost 4 bases and J lost 8 bases. Germline CDR1 SGHKS, CDR2 YYEKEE (reference sequence). The CDR3 DNA follows: TGTGCCAGCAGCCTGGTGTGGACAGGGGGCGGTTCGGGCTACACCTTC. Translating gives CASSLVWTGGGSGYTF.

The chain uses TRBV20-1 and TRBJ2-4; no clear D gene. The end of the DNA fits TRBJ2-7 better, so the J call may be wrong. This CDR3 has 11 residues. Per germline, CDR1 DFQATT and CDR2 SNEGSKA (reference sequence). CDR3 bases: TGCAGTGCTAGGAAACCGGACGAGCAGTACTTC. Translated, it gives CSARKPDEQYF.

With respect to this clonotype: A much larger clone differs by one base, so this may be a read error. This chain joins TRBV7-2 and TRBJ2-3, with D uncertain. The CDR3 extends over 13 amino acids. CDR1 SGHTA and CDR2 FQGNSA come from the germline V gene. CDR3 in amino acids: CASGLQYTDTQYF. The CDR3, as DNA: TGTGCCAGCGGCTTACAGTACACAGATACGCAGTATTTT. Drawing the rest from reference TRBV7-2 and TRBJ2-3, the complete variable domain is GAGVSQSPSNKVTEKGKDVELRCDPISGHTALYWYRQSLGQGLEFLIYFQGNSAPDKSGLPSDRFSAERTGGSVSTLTIQRTQQEDSAVYLCASGLQYTDTQYFGPGTRLTVL.

This chain joins TRBV7-2 and TRBJ2-3; 10 nucleotides agree with TRBD2. The germline V gene has CDR1 SGHTA and CDR2 FQGNSA. This CDR3 has 15 amino acids. V trimming: 5 bases; J trimming: 4 bases; junction bases outside the gene matches: 6. The CDR3 bases are TGTGCCAGCAGCCTGACTAGCGGGCCGTCAGATACGCAGTATTTT. Residues: CASSLTSGPSDTQYF.

V usage is TRBV6-2 or TRBV6-3 and J usage is TRBJ2-4; D gene uncertain. Germline CDR1 is MNHEY and CDR2 is SVGEGT. This CDR3 spans 15 amino acids. The V and J ends lost 5 bases and 2 bases respectively, with 13 bases between them. CDR3 nucleotide sequence: TGTGCCAGCAGTCCCCTCCCGGATACCAAAAACATTCAGTACTTC. Residues: CASSPLPDTKNIQYF.

This rearrangement joins TRBV6-2 or TRBV6-3 to TRBJ2-7; D tentatively fits TRBD1 or TRBD2 (5 bases each). The DNA matches TRBJ2-5 better at its end, which makes the J call doubtful. The CDR3 has 14 amino acids. Germline V gene data show CDR1 as MNHEY and CDR2 as SVGEGT. CDR3 loop: CASSRRDPQETQYF. The CDR3 DNA follows: TGTGCCAGCAGTCGCCGGGACCCTCAAGAGACCCAGTACTTC.